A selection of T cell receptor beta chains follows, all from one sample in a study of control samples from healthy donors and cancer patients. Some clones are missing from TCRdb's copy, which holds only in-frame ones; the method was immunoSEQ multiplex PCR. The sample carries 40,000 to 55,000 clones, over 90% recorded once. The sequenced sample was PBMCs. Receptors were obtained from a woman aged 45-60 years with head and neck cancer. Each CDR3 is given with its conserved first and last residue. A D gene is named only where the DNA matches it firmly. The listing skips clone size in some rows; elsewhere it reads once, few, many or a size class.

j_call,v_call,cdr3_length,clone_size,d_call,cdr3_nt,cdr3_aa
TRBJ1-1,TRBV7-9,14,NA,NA,TGTGCCAGCACTCGAGACAGCCTCTTCACTGAAGCTTTCTTT,CASTRDSLFTEAFF
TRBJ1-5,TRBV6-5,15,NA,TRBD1,TGTGCCAGCAACCAGGGGGTTTATAGCAATCAGCCCCAGCATTTT,CASNQGVYSNQPQHF
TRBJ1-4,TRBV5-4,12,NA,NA,TGTGCCAGCAGCGTGGCGGATGAAAAACTGTTTTTT,CASSVADEKLFF
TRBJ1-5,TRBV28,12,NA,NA,TGTGCCAGCAGCATAGTCGGGGAGCCCCAGCATTTT,CASSIVGEPQHF
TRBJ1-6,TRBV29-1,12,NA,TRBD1,TGCAGCGCTTCGACAGGGAATTCACCCCTCCACTTT,CSASTGNSPLHF
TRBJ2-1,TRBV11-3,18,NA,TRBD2,TGTGCCAGCAGCTTAGAAGGGACTAGCGGGGGGGCGGGAAATGAGCAGTTCTTC,CASSLEGTSGGAGNEQFF
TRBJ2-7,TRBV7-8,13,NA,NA,TGTGCCAGCAGCTTGGCAACAGGTTACGAGCAGTACTTC,CASSLATGYEQYF
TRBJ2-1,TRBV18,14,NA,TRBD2,TGTGCCAGCGCGCCGGGACTAGCAGATAATGAGCAGTTCTTC,CASAPGLADNEQFF
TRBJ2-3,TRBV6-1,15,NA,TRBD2,TGTGCCAGCAGTGACATAGCGGGAGGTACAGATACGCAGTATTTT,CASSDIAGGTDTQYF
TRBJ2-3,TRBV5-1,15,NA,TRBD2,TGCGCCAGCAGCTACCTAGCGGGCCTCACAGATACGCAGTATTTT,CASSYLAGLTDTQYF
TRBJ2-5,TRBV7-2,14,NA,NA,TGTGCCAGCAGTCCCGAAGGGCGACAAGAGACCCAGTACTTC,CASSPEGRQETQYF
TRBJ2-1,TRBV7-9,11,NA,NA,TGTGCCAGCAGCTACCTCGGTGGGAAATTCTTC,CASSYLGGKFF
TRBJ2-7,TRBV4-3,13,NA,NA,TGCGCCAGCAGCCAGGTAACAAAGAGCGAGCAGTACTTC,CASSQVTKSEQYF
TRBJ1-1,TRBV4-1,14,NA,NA,TGCGCCAGCAGCCAAGGGTCCAGGGAAACTGAAGCTTTCTTT,CASSQGSRETEAFF
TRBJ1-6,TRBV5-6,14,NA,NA,TGTGCCAGCAGCTTGAGGGGAAAGGGTTCACCCCTCCACTTT,CASSLRGKGSPLHF
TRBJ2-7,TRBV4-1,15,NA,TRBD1,TGCGCCAGCAGCCAAGACGGACAGGGGCCCTACGAGCAGTACTTC,CASSQDGQGPYEQYF
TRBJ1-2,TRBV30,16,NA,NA,TGTGCCTGGAGTCGTACGGGGGACGAAAGCAACTATGGCTACACCTTC,CAWSRTGDESNYGYTF
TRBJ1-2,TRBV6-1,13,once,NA,TGTGCCAGCAGTGAAAGGGGGGCGGATGGCTACACCTTC,CASSERGADGYTF
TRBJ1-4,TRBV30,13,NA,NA,TGTGCCTGGAGTGGTGGGATTAATGAAAAACTGTTTTTT,CAWSGGINEKLFF
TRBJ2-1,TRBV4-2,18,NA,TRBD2,TGTGCCAGCAGCCAAGGGACTAGCGGGGGGCACCAGTACAATGAGCAGTTCTTC,CASSQGTSGGHQYNEQFF
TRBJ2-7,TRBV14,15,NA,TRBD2,TGTGCCAGCAGCGTTGGGACTAGCGAGGGCTACGAGCAGTACTTC,CASSVGTSEGYEQYF
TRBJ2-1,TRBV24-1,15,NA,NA,TGTGCCACCAGTGACCAGGGGTCGATTCACAATGAGCAGTTCTTC,CATSDQGSIHNEQFF
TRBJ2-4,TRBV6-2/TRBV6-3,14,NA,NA,TGTGCCAGCAGTTACTTGACAGCCAAAAACATTCAGTACTTC,CASSYLTAKNIQYF
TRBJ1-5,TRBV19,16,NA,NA,TGTGCCAGTAGTATTTCGACAGCGTATAGCAATCAGCCCCAGCATTTT,CASSISTAYSNQPQHF
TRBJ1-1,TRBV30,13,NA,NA,TGTGCCTGCACCGGTTGGGGGGACACTGAAGCTTTCTTT,CACTGWGDTEAFF
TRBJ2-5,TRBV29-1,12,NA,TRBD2,TGCAGCCCTTGGGGGAGGGGAGAGACCCAGTACTTC,CSPWGRGETQYF
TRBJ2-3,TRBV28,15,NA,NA,TGTGCCAGCAAGGACAGAACTAAGCGCACAGATACGCAGTATTTT,CASKDRTKRTDTQYF
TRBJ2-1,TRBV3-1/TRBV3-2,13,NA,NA,TGTGCCAGCAGCCAAGATTATGTATTCGAGCAGTTCTTC,CASSQDYVFEQFF